These 10 T cell receptor beta chains originate from one sample sequenced in a study of T cell responses to AZD1222 COVID-19 vaccine (dated by TCRdb to about 2021). This specimen's time point label, per the study, means: about 28 days (+/-7) after the second vaccine dose. Library method: the immunoSEQ multiplex PCR assay. Held by TCRdb, this immuneACCESS table contains in-frame sequences only and omits some clones. Under half of the omission traces to an unresolved V gene where checked; the cause of the rest is unknown. The table for this sample lists about 150,000 clones; around 90% of them were counted only once. The ten largest make up roughly 6% of the sample. The sample consisted of peripheral blood, taken 28 days after the second AZD1222 dose. These receptors were obtained from an adult who received the AZD1222 COVID-19 vaccine.

The V and J genes are TRBV30 and TRBJ2-7; D is ambiguous. Trimming shortened V by 3 bases and J by 0 bases, and 15 bases separated the two germline ends. Germline CDR1 GTSNPN, CDR2 SVGIG (reference sequence). CDR3 length: 15 amino acids. The CDR3 region has the DNA TGTGCCTGGAGACCAGGACGGTCGGGCTCCTACGAGCAGTACTTC. This codes for CAWRPGRSGSYEQYF.

This clone was counted between two and nine times. The gene calls are TRBV30 and TRBJ2-6; the D is unclear. V lost 2 bases and J 3 bases, leaving 11 bases between the germline ends. The CDR3 is 15 amino acids. From germline, CDR1 is GTSNPN and CDR2 SVGIG (reference sequence). CDR3 nucleotides: TGTGCCTGGAGTCCTAATCGCCTTGGGGCCAACGTCCTGACTTTC. This sequence encodes CAWSPNRLGANVLTF.

The chain has TRBV28 and TRBJ2-7, with 10 bases identical to TRBD1. The CDR3 is made up of 15 amino acids. With 1 base clipped from V and 2 bases from J, the junction kept 2 bases outside the gene matches. CDR1 MDHEN and CDR2 SYDVKM come from the germline V gene. The CDR3 here is CASSLSDRGPYEQYF. CDR3 sequence (DNA): TGTGCCAGCAGTTTATCCGACAGGGGGCCCTACGAGCAGTACTTC.

The chain recombines TRBV9 with TRBJ2-3; 14 bases are a match to TRBD2. Per the germline V gene, CDR1 is SGDLS and CDR2 is YYNGEE. The CDR3 totals 17 residues. J lost 5 bases, V lost 3 bases, and 8 bases had no gene match. CDR3 coding DNA: TGTGCCAGCAGCGCCGCAAGACTAGCGGGAGGGGTAGATACGCAGTATTTT. It specifies CASSAARLAGGVDTQYF.

In its sample, this clone was seen once. The chain links TRBV10-1 to TRBJ1-2; tentative D call: TRBD1 (5 bases). CDR3 size: 13 residues. Germline V CDR1 and CDR2: WNHNN, SYGVQD (reference sequence). Deletions cut 6 bases from V and 4 bases from J, with 12 bases between. For the CDR3, the DNA is TGCGCCAGCAGCCCCGAGACAGCCTATGGCTACACCTTC. Protein sequence: CASSPETAYGYTF.

This chain connects TRBV11-3 to TRBJ1-4; TRBD1 might be the D (6 bases). Trimming shortened V by 5 bases and J by 0 bases, and 13 bases separated the two germline ends. CDR3 length: 16 residues. CDR1 SGHNT and CDR2 YENEEA come from the germline V gene. CDR3: CASSIEYRATNEKLFF. DNA of the CDR3: TGTGCCAGCAGCATCGAATACAGGGCAACTAATGAAAAACTGTTTTTT. Using reference TRBV11-3 and TRBJ1-4 for the parts outside the CDR3, the full variable domain is EAGVVQSPRYKIIEKKQPVAFWCNPISGHNTLYWYLQNLGQGPELLIRYENEEAVDDSQLPKDRFSAERLKGVDSTLKIQPAELGDSAVYLCASSIEYRATNEKLFFGSGTQLSVL.

Regarding this clone: The same CDR3 is also encoded by other DNA sequences in this sample. The chain combines TRBV6-5 with TRBJ1-5; 7 bases match TRBD1. CDR1 and CDR2 (germline): MNHEY, SVGAGI. There are 14 residues in the CDR3. J lost 2 bases, V lost 6 bases, and 4 bases had no gene match. CDR3 in amino acids: CASRRTGRNQPQHF. The DNA of the CDR3 is TGTGCCAGCAGACGGACAGGTCGCAATCAGCCCCAGCATTTT.

The V gene is TRBV9, the J gene TRBJ2-3, with 11 positions matching TRBD2. The length of the CDR3 is 19 residues. The V and J ends lost 2 bases and 2 bases, in that order; junction bases with no gene match: 13. Germline V gives CDR1 SGDLS, CDR2 YYNGEE. In DNA form, the CDR3 reads TGTGCCAGCAGCGTTTCGCCGATGAGACTAGCGGGACTCACAGATACGCAGTATTTT. Its protein is CASSVSPMRLAGLTDTQYF.

This chain links TRBV5-1 with TRBJ1-2; D remains ambiguous. The length of the CDR3 is 13 residues. The germline gives CDR1 SGHRS, CDR2 YFSETQ. V shed 2 bases and J shed 0 bases, with 5 bases lying between them. CDR3 in amino acids: CASSFDPNYGYTF. The DNA for the CDR3 is TGCGCCAGCAGCTTCGATCCTAACTATGGCTACACCTTC.

V usage is TRBV30 and J usage is TRBJ2-4; TRBD2 is a possible D gene (5 bases). This CDR3 has 16 residues. The germline CDR1 and CDR2 sequences are GTSNPN and SVGIG (reference sequence). Trimming shortened V by 3 bases and J by 7 bases, and 22 bases separated the two germline ends. CDR3 protein: CAWRPPNEGGGNIQYF. CDR3 bases: TGTGCCTGGAGGCCTCCAAACGAAGGTGGCGGGAACATTCAGTACTTC.